This T cell receptor beta chain was obtained from a study of T cell responses to AZD1222 COVID-19 vaccine. Study outcomes and limitations: Every sample of the repertoires postdated the peak T cell response. In a largely white British group with more females than males, clonal diversity was possibly underestimated. In the spike-specific TCR repertoire, nearly half reportedly target unmutated variant regions.

Comment on this clone: The target antigen is unknown.

Sequenced by immunoSEQ multiplex PCR; TCRdb stores in-frame clones only, minus some. The sample records some 130,000 clones, 70% to 90% being singletons. With 5 bases removed from V and 2 bases from J, the gap between germline ends came to 16 bases. This CDR3 comprises 16 residues. Germline V gene data show CDR1 as SGHVS and CDR2 as FQNEAQ. The TCR sequence derives from an adult in good health. This chain joins TRBV7-8 and TRBJ1-3; D perhaps matches TRBD1 (5 bases). The sample here was peripheral blood, taken on day 0 of AZD1222 vaccination. CDR3 bases: TGTGCCAGCAGCACGCTACAGGCTAGGCCTGGAAACACCATATATTTT. This translates into CASSTLQARPGNTIYF.